A single sample is the source of the 15 T cell receptor beta chains below, sequenced in a study of cytomegalovirus exposure and HLA in healthy donors. With 60 Vbeta and 13 Jbeta primers, the PCR was carried out. Sequencing used immunoSEQ multiplex PCR; TCRdb keeps in-frame clones, though not all of them. The table records roughly 170,000 clones, 77% of them present only once. Sequencing used PBMCs. These receptors came from a woman aged 25 to 39 in good health and CMV-seronegative.

Only one count was recorded for this clone. The V and J genes are TRBV2 and TRBJ1-2, with 7 nucleotides matching TRBD1. CDR3 size: 15 residues. Germline V gene data show CDR1 as SNHLY and CDR2 as FYNNEI. Unmatched junction bases numbered 11, after V lost 7 bases and J lost 3 bases. CDR3 amino acids: CASMTRGARDYGYTF. DNA for the CDR3: TGTGCCAGCATGACCAGGGGGGCGCGGGACTATGGCTACACCTTC.

The V gene is TRBV5-4, the J gene TRBJ2-1, with a possible D match to TRBD2 (5 bases). CDR1 and CDR2 (germline): SGHNT, YYREEE (reference sequence). The V gene lost 1 base and the J gene lost 3 bases, with 11 bases spanning the gap. The CDR3 sequence is 15 residues long. This CDR3 is CASSLTGSRYNEQFF. As DNA, the CDR3 is TGTGCCAGCAGCTTGACGGGGAGCCGCTACAATGAGCAGTTCTTC.

The rearrangement uses TRBV25-1 and TRBJ1-2, with D unresolved. This CDR3 region has 16 residues. CDR1 and CDR2 (germline): MGHDK, SYGVNS. V lost 2 bases and J lost 4, with 17 bases in between. CDR3 nucleotide sequence: TGTGCCAGCAGTGAACGCCGTCTGGGTCGGGGCTATGGCTACACCTTC. Translation: CASSERRLGRGYGYTF.

J is TRBJ2-7 and V is TRBV27, with a weak D call TRBD1 (6 bases). The ends were cut back, 5 bases at V and 4 bases at J, with 12 bases in the middle. The CDR3 is 13 amino acids. Germline V CDR1 and CDR2: MNHEY, SMNVEV (reference sequence). The CDR3 is CASSPQGQYEQYF. The DNA for the CDR3 is TGTGCCAGCAGTCCACAGGGCCAGTACGAGCAGTACTTC.

On this clone: The identical CDR3 is also encoded by other nucleotide sequences in the sample. This chain joins TRBV9 and TRBJ1-5; 7 bases match TRBD1. The CDR3 contains 15 residues. Per the germline V gene, CDR1 is SGDLS and CDR2 is YYNGEE. After removal of 0 bases from V and 4 bases from J, the junction contained 4 bases not matched to a gene. The CDR3 loop reads CASSVEPGGNQPQHF. The CDR3 coding sequence is TGTGCCAGCAGCGTAGAGCCAGGGGGGAATCAGCCCCAGCATTTT. Full variable domain (outside the CDR3, taken from reference TRBV9 and TRBJ1-5): DSGVTQTPKHLITATGQRVTLRCSPRSGDLSVYWYQQSLDQGLQFLIQYYNGEERAKGNILERFSAQQFPDLHSELNLSSLELGDSALYFCASSVEPGGNQPQHFGDGTRLSIL.

The V and J genes are TRBV2 and TRBJ2-7, with a weak D call TRBD1 (5 bases). V shed 5 bases and J shed 5 bases, with 10 bases lying between them. This CDR3 has 12 amino acids. The germline gives CDR1 SNHLY, CDR2 FYNNEI. The CDR3 loop is CASSSMGHEQYF. The CDR3 region has the DNA TGTGCCAGCAGTTCGATGGGGCACGAGCAGTACTTC.

This clone was observed a few times. The V and J genes are TRBV4-3 and TRBJ1-5, with 7 positions matching TRBD1. The CDR3 sequence is 14 residues long. Germline CDR1 reads LGHNA; CDR2 reads YSLEER. V was pared by 0 bases and J by 7 bases, with 3 bases of the junction left unmatched. CDR3 protein: CASSQDRTGQPQHF. The CDR3 nucleotides read TGCGCCAGCAGCCAAGATAGGACAGGCCAGCCCCAGCATTTT.

The chain is built from TRBV5-6 and TRBJ1-6, with 7 bases that match TRBD1. The V gene end was trimmed by 0 bases and the J gene end by 12 bases; junction bases not matched to a gene: 3. Germline CDR1 is SGHDT and CDR2 is YYEEEE. The CDR3 runs to 13 residues. CDR3 residues: CASSLGQGLPLHF. In DNA form, the CDR3 reads TGTGCCAGCAGCTTGGGACAGGGTCTACCCCTCCACTTT. Drawing the rest from reference TRBV5-6 and TRBJ1-6, the complete variable domain is DAGVTQSPTHLIKTRGQQVTLRCSPKSGHDTVSWYQQALGQGPQFIFQYYEEEERQRGNFPDRFSGHQFPNYSSELNVNALLLGDSALYLCASSLGQGLPLHFGNGTRLTVT.

The chain joins TRBV6-1 to TRBJ1-1; perhaps TRBD1 as D (5 bases). The CDR3 covers 12 residues. V dropped 7 bases and J dropped 6 bases, with 12 bases sitting between them. Germline CDR1 and CDR2: MNHNS and SASEGT. DNA of the CDR3: TGTGCCAGCATCCAGGGTTTTGCTGAAGCTTTCTTT. Amino acid sequence: CASIQGFAEAFF.

V usage is TRBV13 and J usage is TRBJ2-1; 8 bases match TRBD2. Germline assignment: CDR1 PRHDT and CDR2 FYEKMQ (reference sequence). This CDR3 comprises 19 residues. Trimming took 0 bases from V and 7 from J; bases not matched to a gene: 17. The CDR3 region has the DNA TGTGCCAGCAGCTTAGGCTCGGGACTAGACCTTGCCGGTATGAATGAGCAGTTCTTC. This codes for CASSLGSGLDLAGMNEQFF. The entire variable domain, with the rest obtained from reference TRBV13 and TRBJ2-1, is as follows: AAGVIQSPRHLIKEKRETATLKCYPIPRHDTVYWYQQGPGQDPQFLISFYEKMQSDKGSIPDRFSAQQFSDYHSELNMSSLELGDSALYFCASSLGSGLDLAGMNEQFFGPGTRLTVL.

The genes are TRBV10-1 and TRBJ1-5, with 7 bases aligning to TRBD1. Germline CDR1 reads WNHNN; CDR2 reads SYGVQD (reference sequence). V shed 8 bases, J shed 5 bases, and the junction held 9 bases outside the gene matches. This CDR3 region has 14 residues. CDR3 loop: CASRRIGGYQPQHF. CDR3 bases: TGCGCCAGCCGACGAATAGGGGGCTATCAGCCCCAGCATTTT.

The CDR3 coding sequence is TGTGCCAGCAGTAAGACAGGGTCCCTCTACGAGCAGTACTTC. Its translation is CASSKTGSLYEQYF. J is TRBJ2-7 and V is TRBV6-5, with 7 bases aligning to TRBD1. Germline loops: CDR1 MNHEY, CDR2 SVGAGI. This CDR3 has 14 residues. Germline trimming cut 5 bases from V and 3 bases from J; bases unmatched to any gene: 7.

This rearrangement joins TRBV7-3 to TRBJ2-1; TRBD2 matches 11 bases. J was trimmed by 8 bases and V by 1 base; bases with no gene match: 4. The V gene's germline CDR1 is SGHTA and CDR2 FQGTGA. The length of the CDR3 is 15 residues. CDR3 loop: CASSLIAGGFDEQFF. CDR3 DNA: TGTGCCAGCAGCTTAATAGCGGGAGGGTTCGATGAGCAGTTCTTC.

This chain connects TRBV19 to TRBJ2-3; 9 positions match TRBD1. With V trimmed by 3 bases and J by 10 bases, 5 bases remained unmatched. This CDR3 comprises 13 residues. CDR1 LNHDA and CDR2 SQIVND come from the germline V gene (reference sequence). CDR3 in amino acids: CASSMDRGGSQYF. The CDR3 nucleotides read TGTGCCAGTAGTATGGACAGGGGAGGGTCGCAGTATTTT.

This chain uses TRBV10-2 with TRBJ1-1; D unresolved. Germline CDR1 and CDR2: WSHSY and SAAADI. CDR3 length: 12 amino acids. Trimming left V 7 bases short and J 4 bases short, with 10 bases between. This CDR3 is CASTRGVTEAFF. The CDR3, as DNA: TGCGCCAGCACACGAGGAGTCACTGAAGCTTTCTTT.